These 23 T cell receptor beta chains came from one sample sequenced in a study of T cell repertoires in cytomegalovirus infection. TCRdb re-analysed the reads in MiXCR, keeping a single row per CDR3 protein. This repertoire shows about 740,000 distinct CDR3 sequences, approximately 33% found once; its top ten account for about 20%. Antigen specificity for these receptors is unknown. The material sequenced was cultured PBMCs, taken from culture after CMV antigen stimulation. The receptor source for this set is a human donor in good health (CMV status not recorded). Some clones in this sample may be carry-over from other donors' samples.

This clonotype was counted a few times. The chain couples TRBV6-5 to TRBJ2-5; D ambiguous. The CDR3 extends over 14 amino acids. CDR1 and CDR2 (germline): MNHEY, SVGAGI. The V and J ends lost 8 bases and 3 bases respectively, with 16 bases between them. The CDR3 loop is CASRHGSPEETQYF. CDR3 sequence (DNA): TGTGCCAGCCGCCACGGCAGTCCCGAAGAGACCCAGTACTTC.

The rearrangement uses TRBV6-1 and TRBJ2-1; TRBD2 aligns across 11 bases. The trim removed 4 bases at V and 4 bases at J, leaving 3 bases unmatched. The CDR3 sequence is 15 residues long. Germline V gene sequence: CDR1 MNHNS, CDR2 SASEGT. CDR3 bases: TGTGCCAGCAGTGGGGGACTAGCGGAATACAATGAGCAGTTCTTC. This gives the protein CASSGGLAEYNEQFF.

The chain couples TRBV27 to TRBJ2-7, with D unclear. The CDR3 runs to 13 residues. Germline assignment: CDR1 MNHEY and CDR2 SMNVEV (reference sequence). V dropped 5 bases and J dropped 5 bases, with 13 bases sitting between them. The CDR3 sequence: CASSTKHGDEQYF. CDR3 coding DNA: TGTGCCAGCAGTACGAAACACGGAGACGAGCAGTACTTC.

CDR3 nucleotides: TGTGCCAGCAGTTTATCCCGACAGGGGCAAGAGACCCAGTACTTC. Residues: CASSLSRQGQETQYF. The J gene is TRBJ2-5, the V gene TRBV27; TRBD1 matches 8 bases. Germline V lookup: CDR1 MNHEY, CDR2 SMNVEV (reference sequence). V trimming: 0 bases; J trimming: 2 bases; junction bases outside the gene matches: 2. This CDR3 is built from 15 residues.

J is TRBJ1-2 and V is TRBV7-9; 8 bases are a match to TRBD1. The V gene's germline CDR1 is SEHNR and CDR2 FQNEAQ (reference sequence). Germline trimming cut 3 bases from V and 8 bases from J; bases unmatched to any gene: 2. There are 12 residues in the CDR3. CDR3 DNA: TGTGCCAGCAGCTTTACAGGGGGAGGCTACACCTTC. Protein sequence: CASSFTGGGYTF.

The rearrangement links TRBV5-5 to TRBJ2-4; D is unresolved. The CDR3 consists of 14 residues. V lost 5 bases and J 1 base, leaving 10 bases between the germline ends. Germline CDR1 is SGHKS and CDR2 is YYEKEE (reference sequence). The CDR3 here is CASSFGIAKNIQYF. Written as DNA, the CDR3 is TGTGCCAGCAGTTTTGGGATTGCCAAAAACATTCAGTACTTC.

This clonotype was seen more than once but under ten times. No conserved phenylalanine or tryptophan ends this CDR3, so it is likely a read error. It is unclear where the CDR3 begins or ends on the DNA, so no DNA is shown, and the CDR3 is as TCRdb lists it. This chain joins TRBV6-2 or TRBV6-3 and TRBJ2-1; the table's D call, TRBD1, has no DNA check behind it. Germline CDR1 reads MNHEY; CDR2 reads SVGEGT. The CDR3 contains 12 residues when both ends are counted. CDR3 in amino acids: CASNQRHGTSHV.

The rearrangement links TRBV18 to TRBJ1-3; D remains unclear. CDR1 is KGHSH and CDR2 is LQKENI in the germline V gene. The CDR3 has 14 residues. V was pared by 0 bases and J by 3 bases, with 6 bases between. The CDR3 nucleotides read TGTGCCAGCTCACCACCGGGTGGTGGAAACACCATATATTTT. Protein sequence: CASSPPGGGNTIYF.

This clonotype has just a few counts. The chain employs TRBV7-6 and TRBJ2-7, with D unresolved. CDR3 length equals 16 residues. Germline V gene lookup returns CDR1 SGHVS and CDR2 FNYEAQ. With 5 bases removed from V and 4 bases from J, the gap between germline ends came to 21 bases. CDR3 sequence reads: CASSPLASTLPYEQYF. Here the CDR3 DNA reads TGTGCCAGCAGCCCGCTGGCCTCTACCTTACCTTACGAGCAGTACTTC.

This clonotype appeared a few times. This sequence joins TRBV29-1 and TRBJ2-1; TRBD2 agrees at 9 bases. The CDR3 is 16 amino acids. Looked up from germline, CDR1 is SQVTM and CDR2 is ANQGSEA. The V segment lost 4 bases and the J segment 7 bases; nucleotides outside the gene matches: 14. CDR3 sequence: CSVGVGSGSRGNEQFF. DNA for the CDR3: TGCAGCGTTGGGGTAGGTAGCGGGAGCAGAGGGAATGAGCAGTTCTTC.

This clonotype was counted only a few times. The CDR3 sequence: CATQAPRAGGTETQYF. CDR3 DNA sequence: TGTGCCACTCAGGCACCCCGGGCGGGAGGGACTGAGACCCAGTACTTC. This rearrangement joins TRBV27 to TRBJ2-5; 9 bases are a match to TRBD2. This CDR3 region has 16 residues. J lost 5 bases, V lost 10 bases, and 17 bases had no gene match. In germline, CDR1 is MNHEY, CDR2 SMNVEV (reference sequence).

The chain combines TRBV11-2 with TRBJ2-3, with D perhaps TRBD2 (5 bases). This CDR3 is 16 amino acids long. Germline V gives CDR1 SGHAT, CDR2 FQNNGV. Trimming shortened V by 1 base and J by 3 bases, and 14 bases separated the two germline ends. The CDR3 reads CASSLVMAGFTDTQYF. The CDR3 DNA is TGTGCCAGCAGCTTAGTAATGGCGGGCTTTACAGATACGCAGTATTTT.

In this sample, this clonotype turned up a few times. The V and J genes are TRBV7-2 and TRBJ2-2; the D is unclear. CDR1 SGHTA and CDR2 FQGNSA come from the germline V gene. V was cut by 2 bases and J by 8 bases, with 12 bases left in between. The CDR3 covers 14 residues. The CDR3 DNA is TGTGCCAGCAGCTTACCATCCCTTTTAGGGGAGCTGTTTTTT. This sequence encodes CASSLPSLLGELFF.

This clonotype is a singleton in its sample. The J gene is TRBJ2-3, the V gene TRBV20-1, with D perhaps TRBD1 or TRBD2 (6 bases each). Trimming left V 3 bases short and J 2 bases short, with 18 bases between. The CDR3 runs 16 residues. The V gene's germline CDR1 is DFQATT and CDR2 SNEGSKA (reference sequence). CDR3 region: CSASSMGAGHTDTQYF. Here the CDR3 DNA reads TGCAGTGCTAGTTCAATGGGGGCGGGACACACAGATACGCAGTATTTT.

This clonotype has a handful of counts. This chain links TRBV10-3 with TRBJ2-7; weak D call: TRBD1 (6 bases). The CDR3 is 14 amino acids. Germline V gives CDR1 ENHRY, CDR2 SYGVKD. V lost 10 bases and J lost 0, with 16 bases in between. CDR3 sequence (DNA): TGTGCCACCTCGACAGGCTCTAGCTCCTACGAGCAGTACTTC. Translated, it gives CATSTGSSSYEQYF.

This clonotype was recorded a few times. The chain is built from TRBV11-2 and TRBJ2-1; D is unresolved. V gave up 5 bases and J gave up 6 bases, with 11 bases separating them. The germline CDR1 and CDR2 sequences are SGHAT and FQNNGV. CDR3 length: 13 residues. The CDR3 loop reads CASSTRRGNEQFF. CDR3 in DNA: TGTGCCAGCAGCACCCGGAGAGGCAATGAGCAGTTCTTC.

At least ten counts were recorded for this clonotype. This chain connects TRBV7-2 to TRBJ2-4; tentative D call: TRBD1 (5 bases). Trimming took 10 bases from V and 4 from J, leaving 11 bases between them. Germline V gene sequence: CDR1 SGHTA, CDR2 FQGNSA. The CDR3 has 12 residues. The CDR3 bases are TGTGCCAACTGGAAGGGGAAAAACATTCAGTACTTC. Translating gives CANWKGKNIQYF.

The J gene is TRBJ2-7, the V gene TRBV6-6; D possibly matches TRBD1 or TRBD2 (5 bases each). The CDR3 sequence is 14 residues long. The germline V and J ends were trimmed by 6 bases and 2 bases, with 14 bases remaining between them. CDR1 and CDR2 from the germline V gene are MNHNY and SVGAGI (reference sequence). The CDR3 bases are TGTGCCAGCAGACCGGGACCGGGACCCTACGAGCAGTACTTC. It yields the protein CASRPGPGPYEQYF.

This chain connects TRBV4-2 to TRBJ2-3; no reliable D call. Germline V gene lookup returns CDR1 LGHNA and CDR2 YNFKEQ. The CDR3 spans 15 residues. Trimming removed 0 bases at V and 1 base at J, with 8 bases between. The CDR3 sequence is CASSQEGQGTDTQYF. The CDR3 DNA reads TGTGCCAGCAGCCAAGAAGGGCAGGGCACAGATACGCAGTATTTT.

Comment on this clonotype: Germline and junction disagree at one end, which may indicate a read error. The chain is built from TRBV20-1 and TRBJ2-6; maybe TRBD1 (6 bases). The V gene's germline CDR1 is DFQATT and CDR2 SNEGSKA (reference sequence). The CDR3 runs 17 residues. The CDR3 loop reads CSARVYTGSSGANVLTF. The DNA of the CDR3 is TGCAGTGCCAGAGTATATACAGGGAGCTCTGGGGCCAACGTCCTGACTTTC.

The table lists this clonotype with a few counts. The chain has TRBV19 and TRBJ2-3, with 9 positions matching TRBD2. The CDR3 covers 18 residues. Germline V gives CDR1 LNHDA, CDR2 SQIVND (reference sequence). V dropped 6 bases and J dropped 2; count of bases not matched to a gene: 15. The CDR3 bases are TGTGCCAGTAGCCCGCTGAGGGGGCGGGGGGGGATCACAGATACGCAGTATTTT. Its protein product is CASSPLRGRGGITDTQYF.

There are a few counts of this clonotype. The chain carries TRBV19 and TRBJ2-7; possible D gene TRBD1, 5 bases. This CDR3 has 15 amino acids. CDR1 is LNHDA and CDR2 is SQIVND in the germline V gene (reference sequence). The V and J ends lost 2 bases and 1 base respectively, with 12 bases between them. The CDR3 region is CASSITNRPSYEQYF. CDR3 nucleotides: TGTGCCAGTAGTATAACAAACAGGCCATCCTACGAGCAGTACTTC.

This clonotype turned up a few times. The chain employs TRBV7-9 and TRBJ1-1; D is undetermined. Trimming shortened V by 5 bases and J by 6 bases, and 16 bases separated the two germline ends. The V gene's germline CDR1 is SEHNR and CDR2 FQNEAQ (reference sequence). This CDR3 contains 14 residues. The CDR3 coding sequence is TGTGCCAGCAGCCCGCTCGCCACGGACCCTGAAGCTTTCTTT. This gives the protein CASSPLATDPEAFF.